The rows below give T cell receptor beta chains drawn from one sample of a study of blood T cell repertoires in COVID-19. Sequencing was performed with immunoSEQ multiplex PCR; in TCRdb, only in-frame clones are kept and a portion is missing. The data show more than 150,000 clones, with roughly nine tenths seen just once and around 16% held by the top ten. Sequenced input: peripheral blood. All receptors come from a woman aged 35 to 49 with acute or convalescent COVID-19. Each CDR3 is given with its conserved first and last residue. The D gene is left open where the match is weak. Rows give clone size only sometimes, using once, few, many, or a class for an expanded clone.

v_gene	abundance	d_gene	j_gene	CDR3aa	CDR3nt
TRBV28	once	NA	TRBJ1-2	CASSSGVLLYTF	TGTGCCAGCAGTTCAGGGGTCCTCCTTTACACCTTC
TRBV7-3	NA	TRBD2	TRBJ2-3	CASSSSGRASDTQYF	TGTGCCAGCAGCTCTAGCGGGAGGGCCTCAGATACGCAGTATTTT
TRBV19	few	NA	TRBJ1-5	CASRSGISNQPQHF	TGTGCCAGTAGGTCAGGGATCAGCAATCAGCCCCAGCATTTT
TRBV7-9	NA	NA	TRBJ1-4	CASSLAGVSGEKLFF	TGTGCCAGCAGCTTAGCAGGGGTCAGTGGAGAAAAACTGTTTTTT
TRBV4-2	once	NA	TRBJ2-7	CASSQSYEQYF	TGTGCCAGCAGCCAGAGCTACGAGCAGTACTTC
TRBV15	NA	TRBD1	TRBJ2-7	CATSGDRDLFIHEQYF	TGTGCCACCAGCGGCGACAGGGACCTTTTTATCCACGAGCAGTACTTC
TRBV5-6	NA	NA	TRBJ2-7	CASSLVASSYEQYF	TGTGCCAGCAGCTTGGTGGCCAGCTCCTACGAGCAGTACTTC
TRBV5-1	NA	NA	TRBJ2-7	CASSSGQGNKYEQYF	TGCGCCAGCAGCTCTGGCCAGGGGAATAAGTACGAGCAGTACTTC
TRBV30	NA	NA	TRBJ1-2	CAWSDGVYGYTF	TGTGCCTGGAGCGACGGAGTCTATGGCTACACCTTC
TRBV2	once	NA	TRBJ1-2	CASSEARGNVGYTF	TGTGCCAGCAGTGAAGCGCGGGGGAATGTCGGCTACACCTTC
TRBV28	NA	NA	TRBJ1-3	CASNRGLSGNTIYF	TGTGCCAGCAACCGGGGTCTCTCTGGAAACACCATATATTTT
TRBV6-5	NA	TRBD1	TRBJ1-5	CASSQTGGFQPQHF	TGTGCCAGCAGCCAGACAGGGGGCTTTCAGCCCCAGCATTTT
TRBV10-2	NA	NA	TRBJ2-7	CASSNYRDTYEQYF	TGCGCCAGCAGCAATTACAGGGACACCTACGAGCAGTACTTC
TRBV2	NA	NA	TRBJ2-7	CASRDQGYEQYF	TGTGCCAGCAGAGACCAGGGGTACGAGCAGTACTTC
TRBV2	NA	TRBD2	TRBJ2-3	CASSKTSSSTDTQYF	TGTGCCAGCAGTAAGACTAGCTCCAGCACAGATACGCAGTATTTT
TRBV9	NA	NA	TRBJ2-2	CASSPNLVANTGELFF	TGTGCCAGCAGCCCCAATTTAGTCGCGAACACCGGGGAGCTGTTTTTT
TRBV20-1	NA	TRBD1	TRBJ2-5	CSASIGTGVQETQYF	TGCAGTGCTAGTATCGGGACAGGGGTCCAAGAGACCCAGTACTTC
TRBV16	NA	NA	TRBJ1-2	CASSRVSGTF	TGTGCCAGCAGCCGGGTGTCAGGCACCTTC
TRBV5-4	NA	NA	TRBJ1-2	CASSSVSYGYTF	TGTGCCAGCAGCTCAGTAAGCTATGGCTACACCTTC
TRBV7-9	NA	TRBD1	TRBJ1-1	CASSYNRGIGTEAFF	TGTGCCAGCAGCTATAACAGGGGGATTGGAACTGAAGCTTTCTTT
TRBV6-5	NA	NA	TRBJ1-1	CASTDWAGMNTEAFF	TGTGCCAGCACCGATTGGGCGGGTATGAACACTGAAGCTTTCTTT
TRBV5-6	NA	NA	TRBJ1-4	CASSPAARREANEKLFF	TGTGCCAGCAGTCCGGCGGCCAGGCGGGAGGCTAATGAAAAACTGTTTTTT
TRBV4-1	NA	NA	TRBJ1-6	CASSQEGTDSHSPLHF	TGCGCCAGCAGCCAAGAAGGCACAGATAGTCATTCACCCCTCCACTTT
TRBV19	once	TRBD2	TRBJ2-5	CASSIGTSGRPWETQYF	TGTGCCAGTAGTATCGGTACTAGCGGGAGGCCGTGGGAGACCCAGTACTTC
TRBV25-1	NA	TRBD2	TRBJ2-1	CASSEEGGWSEQFF	TGTGCCAGCAGTGAAGAGGGAGGGTGGAGTGAGCAGTTCTTC
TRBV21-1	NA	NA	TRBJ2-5	CASSKEFVLGGIQETQYF	TGTGCCAGCAGCAAAGAGTTCGTGTTAGGCGGGATACAAGAGACCCAGTACTTC
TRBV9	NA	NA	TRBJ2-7	CASSVAGADYEQYF	TGTGCCAGCAGCGTGGCAGGCGCTGACTACGAGCAGTACTTC
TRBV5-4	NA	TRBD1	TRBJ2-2	CASSSPGQGTGELFF	TGTGCCAGCAGCTCCCCGGGACAGGGAACCGGGGAGCTGTTTTTT
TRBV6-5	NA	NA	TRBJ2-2	CASSYGSGGGELFF	TGTGCCAGCAGTTACGGTTCAGGTGGCGGGGAGCTGTTTTTT
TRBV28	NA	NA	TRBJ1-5	CASSAVRHSNQPQHF	TGTGCCAGCAGTGCCGTCAGACATAGCAATCAGCCCCAGCATTTT
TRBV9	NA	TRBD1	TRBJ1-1	CASSVGQGALNTEAFF	TGTGCCAGCAGCGTAGGGCAGGGGGCTTTGAACACTGAAGCTTTCTTT
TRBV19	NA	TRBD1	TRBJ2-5	CASSIPGQGHQETQYF	TGTGCCAGTAGTATCCCGGGACAGGGGCACCAAGAGACCCAGTACTTC
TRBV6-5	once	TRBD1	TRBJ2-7	CASRTDRGHYYEQYF	TGTGCCAGCAGAACAGACAGGGGCCACTACTACGAGCAGTACTTC
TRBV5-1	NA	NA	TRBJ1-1	CASSSEVETPVTEAFF	TGCGCCAGCAGCTCGGAGGTTGAGACCCCAGTCACTGAAGCTTTCTTT
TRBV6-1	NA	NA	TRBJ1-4	CASSEGGGEKLFF	TGTGCCAGCAGTGAAGGCGGAGGGGAAAAACTGTTTTTT
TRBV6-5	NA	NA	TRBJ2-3	CASSYLVGGTDTQYF	TGTGCCAGCAGTTACTTGGTGGGAGGCACAGATACGCAGTATTTT
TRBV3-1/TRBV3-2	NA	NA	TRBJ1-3	CASSPIIAQSSGNTIYF	TGTGCCAGCAGCCCGATCATAGCTCAGAGCTCTGGAAACACCATATATTTT
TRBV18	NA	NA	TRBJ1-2	CASSPGWPGDGYTF	TGTGCCAGCTCACCAGGTTGGCCAGGGGATGGCTACACCTTC
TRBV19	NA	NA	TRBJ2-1	CASSMLAIWNEQFF	TGTGCCAGTAGTATGTTAGCGATTTGGAATGAGCAGTTCTTC
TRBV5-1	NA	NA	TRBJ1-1	CASSLAGMNTEAFF	TGCGCCAGCAGCTTGGCCGGGATGAACACTGAAGCTTTCTTT
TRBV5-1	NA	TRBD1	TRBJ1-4	CASSSKGGPGEKLFF	TGCGCCAGCAGCTCGAAAGGGGGCCCTGGTGAAAAACTGTTTTTT
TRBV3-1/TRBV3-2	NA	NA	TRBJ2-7	CASSQVRGQGVPIYEQYF	TGTGCCAGCAGCCAAGTCAGGGGACAAGGGGTCCCGATCTACGAGCAGTACTTC
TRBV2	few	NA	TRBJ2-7	CASSEQNYEQYF	TGTGCCAGCAGTGAACAGAACTACGAGCAGTACTTC
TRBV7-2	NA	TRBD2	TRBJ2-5	CASSLDSSGIRETQYF	TGTGCCAGCAGCTTAGATAGTAGCGGGATAAGGGAGACCCAGTACTTC
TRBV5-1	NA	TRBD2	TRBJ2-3	CASSPNTGGSTDTQYF	TGCGCCAGCAGCCCGAATACGGGAGGAAGCACAGATACGCAGTATTTT
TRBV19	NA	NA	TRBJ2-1	CASSFTTAPNEQFF	TGTGCCAGTAGTTTTACGACAGCCCCCAATGAGCAGTTCTTC
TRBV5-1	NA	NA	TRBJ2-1	CASSLGQAFYSVQFF	TGCGCCAGCAGCTTGGGACAGGCCTTTTACAGCGTGCAGTTCTTC